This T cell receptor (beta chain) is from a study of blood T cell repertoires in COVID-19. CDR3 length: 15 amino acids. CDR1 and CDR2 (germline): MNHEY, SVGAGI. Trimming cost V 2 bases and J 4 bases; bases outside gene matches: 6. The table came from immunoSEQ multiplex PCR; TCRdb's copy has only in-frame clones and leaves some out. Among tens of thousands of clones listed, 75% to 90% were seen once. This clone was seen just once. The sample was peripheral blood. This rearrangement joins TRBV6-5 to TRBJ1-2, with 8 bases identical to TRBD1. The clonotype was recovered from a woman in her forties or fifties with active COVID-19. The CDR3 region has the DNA TGTGCCAGCAGTTACAGCAGGGGGCCAGGCTATGGCTACACCTTC. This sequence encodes CASSYSRGPGYGYTF.